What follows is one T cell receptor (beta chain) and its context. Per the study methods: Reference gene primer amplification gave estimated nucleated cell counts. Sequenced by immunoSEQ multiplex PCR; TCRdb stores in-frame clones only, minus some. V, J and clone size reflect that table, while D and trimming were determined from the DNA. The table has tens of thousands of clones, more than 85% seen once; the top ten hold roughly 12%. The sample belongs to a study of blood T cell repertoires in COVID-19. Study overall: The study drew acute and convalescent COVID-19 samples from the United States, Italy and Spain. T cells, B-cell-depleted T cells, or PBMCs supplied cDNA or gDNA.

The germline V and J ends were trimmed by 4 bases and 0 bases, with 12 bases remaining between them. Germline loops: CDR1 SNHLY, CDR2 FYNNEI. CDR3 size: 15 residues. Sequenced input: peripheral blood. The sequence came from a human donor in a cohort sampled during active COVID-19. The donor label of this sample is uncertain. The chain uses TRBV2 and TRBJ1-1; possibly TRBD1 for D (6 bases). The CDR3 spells CASSGRTDLNTEAFF. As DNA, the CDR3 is TGTGCCAGCAGTGGAAGGACAGACCTGAACACTGAAGCTTTCTTT.